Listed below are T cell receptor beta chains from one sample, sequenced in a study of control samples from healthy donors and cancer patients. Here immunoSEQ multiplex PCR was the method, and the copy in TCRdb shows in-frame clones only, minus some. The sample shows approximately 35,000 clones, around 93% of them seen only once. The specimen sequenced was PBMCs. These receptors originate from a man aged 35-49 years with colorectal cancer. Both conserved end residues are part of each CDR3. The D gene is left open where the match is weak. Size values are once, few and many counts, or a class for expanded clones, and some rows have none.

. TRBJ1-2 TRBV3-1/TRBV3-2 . CASSRDGNYGYTF TGTGCCAGCAGCCGCGATGGGAACTATGGCTACACCTTC
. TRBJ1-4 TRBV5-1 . CASSNRDTRTTNEKLFF TGCGCCAGCAGCAACCGGGACACGCGAACAACTAATGAAAAACTGTTTTTT
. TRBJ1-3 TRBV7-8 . CASSPSHEPGNTIYF TGTGCCAGCAGCCCGTCTCACGAACCAGGAAACACCATATATTTT
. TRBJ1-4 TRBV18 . CASSPPSRTNEKLFF TGTGCCAGCTCACCACCCTCTAGAACTAATGAAAAACTGTTTTTT
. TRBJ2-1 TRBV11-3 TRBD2 CASSPLLAGGSEQFF TGTGCCAGCAGCCCCTTACTAGCGGGGGGGTCTGAGCAGTTCTTC
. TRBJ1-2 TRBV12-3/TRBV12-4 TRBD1 CASSPGGGYGYTF TGTGCCAGCAGTCCAGGGGGCGGGTATGGCTACACCTTC
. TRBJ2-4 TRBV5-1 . CASSPNLGGNIQYF TGCGCCAGCAGCCCAAACTTGGGGGGAAACATTCAGTACTTC
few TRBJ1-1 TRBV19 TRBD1 CASSTDRGFEAFF TGTGCCAGTAGTACGGACAGGGGATTTGAAGCTTTCTTT
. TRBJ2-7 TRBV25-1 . CASSDKFGHSYEQYF TGTGCCAGCAGTGACAAGTTCGGCCACTCCTACGAGCAGTACTTC
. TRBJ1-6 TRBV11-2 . CASSLDSPMIGSPLHF TGTGCCAGCAGCTTGGACAGCCCCATGATAGGGTCACCCCTCCACTTT
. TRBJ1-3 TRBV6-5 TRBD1 CASSRDRAGNTIYF TGTGCCAGCAGCCGGGACAGGGCTGGAAACACCATATATTTT
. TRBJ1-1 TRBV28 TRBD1 CASSSKRTGRANTEAFF TGTGCCAGCAGTTCGAAAAGGACAGGGAGGGCAAACACTGAAGCTTTCTTT
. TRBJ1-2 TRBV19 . CASRGIDINYGYTF TGTGCCAGTAGGGGGATTGATATAAACTATGGCTACACCTTC
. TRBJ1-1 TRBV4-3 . CASSQESGNGNTEAFF TGCGCCAGCAGCCAAGAATCTGGGAATGGGAACACTGAAGCTTTCTTT
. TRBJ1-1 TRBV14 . CASSSYTEAFF TGTGCCAGCAGCTCATACACTGAAGCTTTCTTT
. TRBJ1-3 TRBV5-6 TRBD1 CASSIQTGISGNTIYF TGTGCCAGCAGCATCCAGACAGGGATATCTGGAAACACCATATATTTT
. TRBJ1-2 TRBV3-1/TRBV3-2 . CASSPTGGFYGYTF TGTGCCAGCAGCCCCACTGGGGGGTTCTATGGCTACACCTTC
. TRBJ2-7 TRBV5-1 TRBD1 CASSARVGDSGQLVRYF TGCGCCAGCAGCGCGAGGGTCGGGGACAGTGGACAATTGGTACGGTACTTC
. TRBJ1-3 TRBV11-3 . CASSLEGLGNTIYF TGTGCCAGCAGCTTAGAAGGGCTTGGAAACACCATATATTTT
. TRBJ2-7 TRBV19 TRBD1 CASSTTGGSLSEQYF TGTGCCAGTAGTACGACAGGGGGCTCGTTAAGCGAGCAGTACTTC
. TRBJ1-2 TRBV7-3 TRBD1 CASSPKTGNYGYTF TGTGCCAGCAGCCCCAAGACAGGGAACTATGGCTACACCTTC
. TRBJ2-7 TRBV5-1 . CASSLTTVEQYF TGCGCCAGCAGCTTGACGACAGTTGAGCAGTACTTC
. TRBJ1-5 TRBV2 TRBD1 CASTPAGGGYQPQHF TGTGCCAGCACCCCGGCAGGGGGAGGATATCAGCCCCAGCATTTT
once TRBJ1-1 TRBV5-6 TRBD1 CASSLLGQGANTEAFF TGTGCCAGCAGCTTGTTAGGACAGGGGGCAAATACTGAAGCTTTCTTT
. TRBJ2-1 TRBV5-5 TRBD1 CASSLRTGADNEQFF TGTGCCAGCAGCCTTCGGACAGGGGCTGACAATGAGCAGTTCTTC
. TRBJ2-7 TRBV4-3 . CASSRLRGGEQYF TGCGCCAGCAGCCGATTACGAGGGGGCGAGCAGTACTTC
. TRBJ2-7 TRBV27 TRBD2 CASKTSGANEQYF TGTGCCAGCAAGACTAGCGGGGCCAACGAGCAGTACTTC
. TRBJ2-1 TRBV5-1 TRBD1 CASSFGAGGPYNEQFF TGCGCCAGCAGCTTCGGGGCAGGGGGCCCTTACAATGAGCAGTTCTTC
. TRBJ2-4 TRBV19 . CASSMGTSGNIQYF TGTGCCAGTAGTATGGGGACATCCGGAAACATTCAGTACTTC
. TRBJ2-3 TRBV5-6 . CASSPYREADTQYF TGTGCCAGCAGCCCCTACAGGGAGGCAGATACGCAGTATTTT
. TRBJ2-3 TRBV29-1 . CSVVTWTDTQYF TGCAGCGTTGTTACGTGGACAGATACGCAGTATTTT
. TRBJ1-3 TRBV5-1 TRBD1 CASSWETGDSGNTIYF TGCGCCAGCAGCTGGGAGACAGGGGACTCTGGAAACACCATATATTTT
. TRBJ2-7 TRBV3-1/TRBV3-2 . CASSHLAGEQYF TGTGCCAGCAGCCACCTAGCTGGCGAGCAGTACTTC
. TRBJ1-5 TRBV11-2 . CASSLEGTNQPQHF TGTGCCAGCAGCCTGGAAGGTACCAATCAGCCCCAGCATTTT
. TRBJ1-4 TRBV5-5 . CASSLGQGYFEKLFF TGTGCCAGCAGCTTGGGTCAGGGGTACTTCGAAAAACTGTTTTTT
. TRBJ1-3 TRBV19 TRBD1 CASTGGFSGNTIYF TGTGCCAGTACAGGGGGATTCTCTGGAAACACCATATATTTT
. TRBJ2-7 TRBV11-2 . CASSPGHHSYEQYF TGTGCCAGCAGCCCCGGACACCACAGCTACGAGCAGTACTTC
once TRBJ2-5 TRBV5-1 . CASGPQETQYF TGCGCCAGCGGGCCTCAAGAGACCCAGTACTTC
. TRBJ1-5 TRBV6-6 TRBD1 CASTGQGDNQPQHF TGTGCCAGCACCGGACAGGGGGACAATCAGCCCCAGCATTTT
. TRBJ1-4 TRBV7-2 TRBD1 CASRPGGSNEKLFF TGTGCCAGCAGGCCAGGGGGCTCTAATGAAAAACTGTTTTTT
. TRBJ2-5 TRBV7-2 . CASSLVRGQETQYF TGTGCCAGCAGCTTAGTGAGGGGTCAAGAGACCCAGTACTTC
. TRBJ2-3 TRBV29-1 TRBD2 CSVVRGGRGPTDTQYF TGCAGCGTTGTACGGGGGGGCCGAGGCCCCACAGATACGCAGTATTTT
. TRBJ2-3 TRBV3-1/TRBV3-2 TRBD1 CASSHGGTGWKDTQYF TGTGCCAGCAGCCATGGGGGGACAGGGTGGAAAGATACGCAGTATTTT
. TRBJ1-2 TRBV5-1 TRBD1 CASSLDARGRDGYTF TGCGCCAGCAGCTTGGACGCCAGGGGGCGCGATGGCTACACCTTC
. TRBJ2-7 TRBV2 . CASSPLYEQYF TGTGCCAGCAGTCCCCTCTACGAGCAGTACTTC
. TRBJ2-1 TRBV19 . CASTPRGRYEQFF TGTGCCAGTACCCCGCGAGGGAGGTATGAGCAGTTCTTC
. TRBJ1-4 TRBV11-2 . CASSSTSVATNEKLFF TGTGCCAGCAGCTCAACCTCAGTCGCAACTAATGAAAAACTGTTTTTT
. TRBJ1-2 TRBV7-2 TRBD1 CASSSLTGFAYGYTF TGTGCCAGCAGCTCGTTGACAGGGTTTGCCTATGGCTACACCTTC
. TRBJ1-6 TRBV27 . CASSLNGRNSPLHF TGTGCCAGCAGTTTAAACGGACGGAATTCACCCCTCCACTTT
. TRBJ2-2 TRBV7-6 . CASSLGDVNTGELFF TGTGCCAGCAGCTTAGGGGACGTGAACACCGGGGAGCTGTTTTTT
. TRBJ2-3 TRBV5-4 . CASSFGQKRADTQYF TGTGCCAGCAGCTTCGGACAGAAACGCGCAGATACGCAGTATTTT
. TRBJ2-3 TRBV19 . CASSMKSGVDTQYF TGTGCCAGTAGTATGAAGTCGGGAGTAGATACGCAGTATTTT